The T cell receptor (beta chain) under discussion was sequenced for a study of long-term antiretroviral therapy in people with HIV. V was pared by 2 bases and J by 4 bases, with 8 bases of the junction left unmatched. The CDR3 is made up of 16 amino acids. The germline V gene has CDR1 SGHTA and CDR2 FQGTGA. Researchers report immunoSEQ v3.0 was run at survey level. The assay was immunoSEQ multiplex PCR, and TCRdb's table has in-frame clones only and misses some. The sample lists approximately 15,000 clones, roughly 90% occurring once. Among participants with HIV, every one received treatment in the United States. Whole-study results and caveats: No data on ART adherence, viral resistance or therapy changes. Post-ART diversity increased but stayed below transplant donor controls. Someone took the blood between about 2003 and 2017, maybe while older ART regimens were in use.

Remarks on this clone: Its antigen is still unknown.

The chain employs TRBV7-3 and TRBJ2-3; 8 bases match TRBD2. The sequencing used unsorted PBMCs, collected 0.3 years after starting antiretroviral therapy. The TCR comes from a man aged 55 to 69 with HIV. CDR3 nucleotides: TGTGCCAGCAGCTTAGGGATCCGGGGGGGCGCAGATACGCAGTATTTT. Translated, it gives CASSLGIRGGADTQYF.